This TCR beta chain came from a study of shared clonotypes between healthy human individuals (dated by TCRdb to 2018 to 2020). A note on the overall study: Two women and three men aged 18 to 49 years were included in the cohort. For each donor, CD4 naive and CD4 memory were each run on three plates, CD8 naive on two plates, and CD8 memory on one plate. To estimate repertoire size and how much clonotypes are shared between individuals, the study performed deep sequencing of blood TCR repertoires from 4 to 6 healthy adults. To increase sequencing depth and limit assay-specific biases, TCR repertoire library preparation and sequencing were carried out by different laboratories using diverse techniques. Leukapheresis yielded between about 0.94 and 8.9 billion PBMCs per donor.

Taken from cysteine to phenylalanine, the CDR3 has 18 residues. Only the CDR3 region is kept as DNA, spanning 54 bases read in frame from base 1. Taken from the germline V gene, the CDR1 and CDR2 loops are MNHNS and SASEGT. Trimming removed 4 bases from V and 6 bases from J; the gene matches leave 16 bases unexplained. Using the deep immunoSEQ assay, TCR CDR3 regions were amplified from genomic DNA by multiplex PCR. For each cell subset, the extracted genomic DNA was distributed evenly across all wells of several immunoSEQ 96-well plates, and each plate served as one replicate. Each replicate PCR for sorted subsets received approximately 200 ng genomic DNA, equal to 28,000 or so T cell genomes. The purified libraries were quantified using a Qubit 3.0 fluorometer, sized with a Bioanalyzer 2100, and then quantified again using the KAPA Library Quantification kit. Every immunoSEQ 96-well plate was sequenced on a separate single-read 150-cycle Illumina NextSeq 550 flow cell. For the original study's pipeline: Because only junctional sequences without quality scores were contained in the immunoSEQ output, filtering matching that applied to full-length reads could not be performed. Sequences were annotated with PyIR, a Python wrapper for IgBLAST v1.9, and V/J genes and CDR3 were assigned using IMGT germline references. Reads with weak V/J assignments (E-value above 1e-6), missing CDR3, stop codons, out-of-frame junctions, or ambiguous translated residues were removed. V3J clonotypes were defined by identical inferred V gene, J gene, and CDR3 amino acid sequence. The percentage overlap between two repertoires was calculated by dividing the number of shared unique clonotypes by the size of the smaller repertoire. Repertoire richness was assessed with RTK rarefaction, the Chao1 estimator, and Recon v2.1 estimates of unobserved clonotypes. Generation probabilities for all TCRbeta clonotypes obtained by the gDNA method from a handful of donors were computed using OLGA. Entries here come from immuneACCESS through TCRdb and include only in-frame sequences with V and J called. Some clones fail to appear in such tables; in the studies checked, an unresolved V gene covers under half of the shortfall, and the cause of the remainder is unknown. V, J and clone size were drawn from that table, and D and trimming were deduced from the DNA. This sample gives roughly 2.6 million clones in total; just over 90% of them show up just once. Together, the top ten hold 0.14% of the sample.

Results and caveats for the whole study, not just this receptor: Based on pairwise subsampling, the degree of clonotype sharing among donors was expected to be affected by sequencing depth. Clonotypes shared by all four sorted-subset donors showed higher generation probabilities than non-shared clonotypes. Larger estimated clonotype richness was generally found for naive subsets than for memory subsets. Sampling was restricted to blood, and TCR repertoires in tissues likely differ from the TCR repertoires found in blood. Incomplete sequencing was indicated by rarefaction of sorted-subset datasets, despite the large sequencing depth. Sharing across several donors was observed for around 4.8% of naive CD4, over 3% of naive CD8, 2.3% of memory CD4, and around 0.44% of memory CD8 clonotypes. The small number of donors limited the genetic and exposure-history diversity represented.

Donors were healthy HIV-negative adults with no recently reported acute infections or vaccinations. Every donor was a Caucasian adult residing in Nashville, Tennessee, USA. CD4+ T cells were enriched by magnetic negative selection; naive cells were then positively selected on CD45RA, and the negative fraction formed the memory subset. Blood was obtained by leukapheresis, after which PBMCs were separated by Ficoll-Histopaque density gradient centrifugation and cryopreserved in liquid nitrogen vapor phase. Analytical flow cytometry was used to check the purity and quantity of each magnetically sorted T cell population. Genomic DNA was isolated from each sorted fraction and quantified by UV absorbance on a Nanodrop 2000c. Points on this clone: The antigen this receptor binds is unknown. No base quality values were provided; no much bigger clone lies one nucleotide off.

This clonotype was obtained from a man aged 18 to 30 in good health. Sequenced input: naive CD4+ T cells sorted from blood. This specimen's cell subset or site label, interpreted: CD45RA+ positively selected. The chain is encoded by TRBV6-1 joined to TRBJ2-7, with 12 central nucleotides matching TRBD2. The nucleotide sequence is given as TGTGCCAGCAGTGCGCCTAGCGGGGGGGCCTCGTCGGCGTCCGAGCAGTACTTC. The resulting protein is CASSAPSGGASSASEQYF.